Listed here are 5 T cell receptor beta chains from one sample, sequenced in a study of human T cells and chemical hapten exposure. The time point denotes: patch test 1, 2 weeks after DPC sensitization. Treatment in this sample: therapeutic diphenylcyclopropenone sensitization with weekly scalp DPC. The starting material, unfractionated whole blood, was used for total RNA extraction. Each CDR3 protein is one row after TCRdb ran MiXCR on the RACE reads. Here the sample spans roughly 52,000 distinct CDR3 sequences, around 10% being singletons. The starting material was whole blood, obtained in connection with sensitization to the hapten diphenylcyclopropenone (DPC). The source is a woman in her thirties or forties with alopecia areata. Some clones in this sample may be carry-over from other donors' samples.

The genes are TRBV7-2 and TRBJ2-3; D possibly matches TRBD1 or TRBD2 (6 bases each). V was shortened by 5 bases and J by 5 bases, with 20 bases between the two germline ends. Germline V gene data show CDR1 as SGHTA and CDR2 as FQGNSA. This CDR3 is 16 amino acids long. CDR3 region: CASSRARGGGLDTQYF. The CDR3 nucleotides are TGTGCCAGCAGCAGGGCCCGAGGGGGAGGATTAGATACGCAGTATTTT.

The table lists this clonotype with a few counts. The chain employs TRBV18 and TRBJ1-1; D unclear. Looked up from germline, CDR1 is KGHSH and CDR2 is LQKENI. This CDR3 is built from 13 residues. Between the trimmed V and J ends, which lost 6 bases and 0 bases, there was a span of 8 bases. The CDR3 loop reads CASSTDMNTEAFF. In DNA form, the CDR3 reads TGTGCCAGCTCTACAGACATGAACACTGAAGCTTTCTTT.

In this sample, this clonotype turned up a few times. This chain links TRBV7-2 with TRBJ2-2, with a tentative D call TRBD2 (6 bases). Trimming stripped 5 bases from V and 4 bases from J, with 14 bases between. CDR3 length: 15 residues. Germline-derived CDR1 and CDR2 are SGHTA and FQGNSA. Here the CDR3 reads CASSEALALTGELFF. The DNA for the CDR3 is TGTGCCAGCAGCGAGGCCCTAGCGCTCACCGGGGAGCTGTTTTTT.

The chain combines TRBV7-2 with TRBJ2-5; D remains ambiguous. CDR3 length: 12 amino acids. V was shortened by 0 bases and J by 5 bases, with 4 bases between the two germline ends. The germline V gene has CDR1 SGHTA and CDR2 FQGNSA. The CDR3 DNA reads TGTGCCAGCAGCTTAGCGATGGAGACCCAGTACTTC. This gives the protein CASSLAMETQYF. Supplemented by reference TRBV7-2 and TRBJ2-5, the full variable domain reads GAGVSQSPSNKVTEKGKDVELRCDPISGHTALYWYRQSLGQGLEFLIYFQGNSAPDKSGLPSDRFSAERTGGSVSTLTIQRTQQEDSAVYLCASSLAMETQYFGPGTRLLVL.

The chain carries TRBV13 and TRBJ1-1; perhaps TRBD1 as D (5 bases). The germline V gene encodes CDR1 PRHDT and CDR2 FYEKMQ (reference sequence). The CDR3 loop spans 14 amino acids. V lost 6 bases, J lost 4 bases, and 15 bases lay in between. The CDR3 here is CASRSSRVGTEAFF. In nucleotides, the CDR3 is TGTGCCAGCAGATCCAGCAGGGTAGGCACTGAAGCTTTCTTT.